This TCR beta chain was captured by sequencing in a study of T cell responses to AZD1222 COVID-19 vaccine. This table comes from immunoSEQ multiplex PCR, and its TCRdb copy is limited to in-frame clones, with some not included. The profile covers about 130,000 clones, with around 90% appearing a single time and approximately 4.5% taken by the ten largest. Study findings and constraints: Of spike-specific TCRs, nearly half reportedly target regions left unmutated in variants.

CDR3 size: 15 residues. Trimming stripped 0 bases from V and 2 bases from J, with 10 bases between. Germline CDR1 and CDR2: WSHSY and SAAADI. On this clone: Its antigen is undetermined.

This clonotype was sampled from an adult in good health. The V and J genes are TRBV10-2 and TRBJ2-5; possible D gene TRBD2, 6 bases. The specimen was peripheral blood, collected on day 0 of MenACWY control vaccination. The CDR3 here is CASSESGTSQETQYF. The CDR3 DNA follows: TGCGCCAGCAGTGAGTCAGGGACTTCTCAAGAGACCCAGTACTTC.